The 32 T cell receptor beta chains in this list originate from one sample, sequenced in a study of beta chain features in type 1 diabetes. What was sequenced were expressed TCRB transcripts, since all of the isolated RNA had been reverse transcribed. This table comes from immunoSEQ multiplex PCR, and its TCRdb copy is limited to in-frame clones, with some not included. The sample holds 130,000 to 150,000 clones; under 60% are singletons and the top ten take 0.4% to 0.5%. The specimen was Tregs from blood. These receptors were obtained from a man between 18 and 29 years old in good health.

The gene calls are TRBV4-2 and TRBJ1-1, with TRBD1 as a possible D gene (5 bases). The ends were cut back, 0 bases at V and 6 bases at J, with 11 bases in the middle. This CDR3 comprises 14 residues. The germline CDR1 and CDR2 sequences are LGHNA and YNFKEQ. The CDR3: CASSQDYRGAEAFF. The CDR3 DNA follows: TGTGCCAGCAGCCAAGATTACCGGGGGGCTGAAGCTTTCTTT.

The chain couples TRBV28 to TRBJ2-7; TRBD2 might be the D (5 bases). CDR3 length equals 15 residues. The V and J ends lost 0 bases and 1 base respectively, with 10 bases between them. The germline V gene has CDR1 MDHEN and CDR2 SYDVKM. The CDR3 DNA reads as TGTGCCAGCAGTTTATGGGCTTCGGGGTCCTACGAGCAGTACTTC. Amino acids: CASSLWASGSYEQYF.

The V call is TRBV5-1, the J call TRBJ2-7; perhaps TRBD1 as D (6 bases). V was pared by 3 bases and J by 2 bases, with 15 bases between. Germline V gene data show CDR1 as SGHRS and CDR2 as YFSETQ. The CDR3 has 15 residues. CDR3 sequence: CASSSRTGITYEQYF. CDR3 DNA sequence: TGCGCCAGCAGCTCACGCACAGGGATTACCTACGAGCAGTACTTC.

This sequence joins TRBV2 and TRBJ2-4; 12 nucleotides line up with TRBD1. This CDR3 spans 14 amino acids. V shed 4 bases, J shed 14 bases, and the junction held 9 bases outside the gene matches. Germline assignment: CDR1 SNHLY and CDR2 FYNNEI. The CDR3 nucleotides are TGTGCCAGCAGTGTGGGGACAGGGGGCGCCCAAAAGTACTTC. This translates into CASSVGTGGAQKYF.

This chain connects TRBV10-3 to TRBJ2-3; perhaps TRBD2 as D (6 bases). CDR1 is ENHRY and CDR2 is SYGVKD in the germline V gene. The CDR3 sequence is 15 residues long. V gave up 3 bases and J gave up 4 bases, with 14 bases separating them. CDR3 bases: TGTGCCATCAGTGATATAGGGAGGACGGCAGATACGCAGTATTTT. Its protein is CAISDIGRTADTQYF.

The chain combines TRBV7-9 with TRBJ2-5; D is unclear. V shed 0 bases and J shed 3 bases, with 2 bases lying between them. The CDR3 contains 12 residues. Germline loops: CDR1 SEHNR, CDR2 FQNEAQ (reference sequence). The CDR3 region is CASSLAKETQYF. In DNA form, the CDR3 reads TGTGCCAGCAGCTTAGCCAAAGAGACCCAGTACTTC.

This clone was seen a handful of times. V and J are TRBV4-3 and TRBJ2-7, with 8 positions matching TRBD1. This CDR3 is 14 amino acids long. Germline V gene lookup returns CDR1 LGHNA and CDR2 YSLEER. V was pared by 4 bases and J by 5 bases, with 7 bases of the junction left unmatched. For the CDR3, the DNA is TGCGCCAGCAGCCGACCGGACAGGGCCCACGAGCAGTACTTC. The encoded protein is CASSRPDRAHEQYF.

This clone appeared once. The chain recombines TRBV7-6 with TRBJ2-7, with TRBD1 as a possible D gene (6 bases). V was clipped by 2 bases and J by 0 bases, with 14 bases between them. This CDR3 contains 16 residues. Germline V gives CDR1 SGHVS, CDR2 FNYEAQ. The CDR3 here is CASSLNVGGSSYEQYF. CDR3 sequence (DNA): TGTGCCAGCAGCTTAAACGTAGGGGGTTCCTCCTACGAGCAGTACTTC.

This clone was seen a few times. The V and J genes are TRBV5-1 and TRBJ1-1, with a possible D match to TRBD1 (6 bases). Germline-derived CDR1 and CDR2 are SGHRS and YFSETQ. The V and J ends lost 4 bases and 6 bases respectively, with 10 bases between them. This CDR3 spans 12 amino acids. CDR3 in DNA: TGCGCCAGCAGCACCAGGGGCGCTGAAGCTTTCTTT. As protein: CASSTRGAEAFF.

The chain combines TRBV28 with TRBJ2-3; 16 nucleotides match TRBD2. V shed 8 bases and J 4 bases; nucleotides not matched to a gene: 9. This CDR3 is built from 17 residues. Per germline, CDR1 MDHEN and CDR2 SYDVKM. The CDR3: CASRGLAGGFGADTQYF. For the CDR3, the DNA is TGTGCCAGCCGGGGACTAGCGGGAGGGTTTGGCGCAGATACGCAGTATTTT.

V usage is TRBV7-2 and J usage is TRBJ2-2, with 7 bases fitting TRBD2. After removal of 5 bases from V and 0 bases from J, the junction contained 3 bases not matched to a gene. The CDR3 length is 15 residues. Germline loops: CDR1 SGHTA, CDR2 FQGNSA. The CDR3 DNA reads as TGTGCCAGCAGCCTCGGACTAGCGAACACCGGGGAGCTGTTTTTT. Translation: CASSLGLANTGELFF.

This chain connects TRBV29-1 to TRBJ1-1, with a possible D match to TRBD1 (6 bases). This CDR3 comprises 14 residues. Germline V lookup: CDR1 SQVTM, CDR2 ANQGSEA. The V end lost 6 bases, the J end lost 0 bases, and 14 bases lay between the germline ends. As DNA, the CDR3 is TGCAGCGTGCGACAGGTGGTAATGAACACTGAAGCTTTCTTT. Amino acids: CSVRQVVMNTEAFF.

CDR3 nucleotide sequence: TGCGCCAGCAAACTAGGTGGCGGAGAGACCCAGTACTTC. It is translated as CASKLGGGETQYF. J is TRBJ2-5 and V is TRBV5-1, with a possible D match to TRBD2 (5 bases). With 6 bases removed from V and 4 bases from J, the gap between germline ends came to 13 bases. The CDR3 spans 13 residues. CDR1 is SGHRS and CDR2 is YFSETQ in the germline V gene. Full variable domain (remainder filled in from reference TRBV5-1 and TRBJ2-5): KAGVTQTPRYLIKTRGQQVTLSCSPISGHRSVSWYQQTPGQGLQFLFEYFSETQRNKGNFPGRFSGRQFSNSRSEMNVSTLELGDSALYLCASKLGGGETQYFGPGTRLLVL.

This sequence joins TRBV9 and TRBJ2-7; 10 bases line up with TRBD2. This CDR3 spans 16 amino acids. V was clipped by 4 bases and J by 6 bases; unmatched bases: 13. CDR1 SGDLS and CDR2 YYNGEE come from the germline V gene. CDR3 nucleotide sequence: TGTGCCAGCAGCTCCCGAGCCGGGACTAGCGTCTCCGAGCAGTACTTC. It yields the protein CASSSRAGTSVSEQYF.

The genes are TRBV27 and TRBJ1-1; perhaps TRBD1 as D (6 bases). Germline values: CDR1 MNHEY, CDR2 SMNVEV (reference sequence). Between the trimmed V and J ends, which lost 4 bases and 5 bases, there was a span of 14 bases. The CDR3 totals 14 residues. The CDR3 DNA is TGTGCCAGCAGTTCCGACAGGCGGAAGACTGAAGCTTTCTTT. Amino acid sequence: CASSSDRRKTEAFF.

The CDR3 spells CASSPLGTENYGYTF. CDR3 nucleotide sequence: TGTGCCAGCAGCCCTTTGGGGACAGAAAACTATGGCTACACCTTC. The chain carries TRBV7-2 and TRBJ1-2, with 7 bases identical to TRBD1. The CDR3 has 15 residues. V trimming: 5 bases; J trimming: 2 bases; junction bases outside the gene matches: 8. Germline lookup yields CDR1 SGHTA and CDR2 FQGNSA.

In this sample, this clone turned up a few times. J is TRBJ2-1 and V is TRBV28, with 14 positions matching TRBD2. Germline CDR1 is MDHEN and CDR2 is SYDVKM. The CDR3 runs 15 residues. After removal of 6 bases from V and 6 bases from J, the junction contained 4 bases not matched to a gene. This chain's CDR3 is CASRLTSGRANEQFF. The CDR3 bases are TGTGCCAGCAGGTTGACTAGCGGGAGGGCCAATGAGCAGTTCTTC.

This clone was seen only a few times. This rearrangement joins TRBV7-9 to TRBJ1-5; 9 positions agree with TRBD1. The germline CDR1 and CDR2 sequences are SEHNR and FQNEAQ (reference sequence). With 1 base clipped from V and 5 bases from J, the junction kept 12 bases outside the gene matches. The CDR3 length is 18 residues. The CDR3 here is CASSLGFWTGAGDQPQHF. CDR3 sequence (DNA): TGTGCCAGCAGCTTAGGTTTCTGGACAGGGGCTGGGGATCAGCCCCAGCATTTT.

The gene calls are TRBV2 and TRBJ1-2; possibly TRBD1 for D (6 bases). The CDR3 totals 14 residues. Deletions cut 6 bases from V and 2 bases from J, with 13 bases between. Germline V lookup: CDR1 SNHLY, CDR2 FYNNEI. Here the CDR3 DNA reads TGTGCCAGCAGGGTACAGGGAGCCAACTATGGCTACACCTTC. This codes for CASRVQGANYGYTF.

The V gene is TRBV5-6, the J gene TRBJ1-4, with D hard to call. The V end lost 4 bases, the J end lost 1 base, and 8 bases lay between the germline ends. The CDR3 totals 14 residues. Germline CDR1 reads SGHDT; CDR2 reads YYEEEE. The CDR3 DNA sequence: TGTGCCAGCAGCCCGGTCGGAACTAATGAAAAACTGTTTTTT. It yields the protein CASSPVGTNEKLFF.

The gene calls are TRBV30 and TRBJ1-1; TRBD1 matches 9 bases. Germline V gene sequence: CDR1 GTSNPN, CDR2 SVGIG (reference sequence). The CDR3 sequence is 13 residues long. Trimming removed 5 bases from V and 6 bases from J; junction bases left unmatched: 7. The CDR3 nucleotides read TGTGCCTGGGACCGGGACAGGGTCGCTGAAGCTTTCTTT. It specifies CAWDRDRVAEAFF.

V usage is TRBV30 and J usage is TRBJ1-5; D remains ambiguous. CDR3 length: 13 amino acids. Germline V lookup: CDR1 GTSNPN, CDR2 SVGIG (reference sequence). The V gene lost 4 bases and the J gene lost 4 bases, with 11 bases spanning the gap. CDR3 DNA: TGTGCCTGGAATGAGTTCGGGAATCAGCCCCAGCATTTT. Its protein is CAWNEFGNQPQHF.

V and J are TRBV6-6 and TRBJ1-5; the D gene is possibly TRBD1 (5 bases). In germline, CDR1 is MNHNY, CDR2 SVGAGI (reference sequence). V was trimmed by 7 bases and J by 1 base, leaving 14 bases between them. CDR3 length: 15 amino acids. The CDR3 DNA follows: TGTGCCAGCAACCAGGGATCTCGGAGCAATCAGCCCCAGCATTTT. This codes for CASNQGSRSNQPQHF.

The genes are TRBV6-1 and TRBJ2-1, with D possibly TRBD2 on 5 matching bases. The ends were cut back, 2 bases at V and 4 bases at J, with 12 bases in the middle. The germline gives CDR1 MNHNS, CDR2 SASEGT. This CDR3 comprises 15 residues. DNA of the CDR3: TGTGCCAGCAGTGAACTCAGGCCGGGGTACAATGAGCAGTTCTTC. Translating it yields CASSELRPGYNEQFF.

Written as DNA, the CDR3 is TGTGCCAGCAGAGAGACTAGCGACACAGATACGCAGTATTTT. This codes for CASRETSDTDTQYF. The genes are TRBV28 and TRBJ2-3; 8 bases line up with TRBD2. J gave up 2 bases and V 6 bases, and 4 bases lay outside the gene matches. CDR1 MDHEN and CDR2 SYDVKM come from the germline V gene. The CDR3 contains 14 residues.

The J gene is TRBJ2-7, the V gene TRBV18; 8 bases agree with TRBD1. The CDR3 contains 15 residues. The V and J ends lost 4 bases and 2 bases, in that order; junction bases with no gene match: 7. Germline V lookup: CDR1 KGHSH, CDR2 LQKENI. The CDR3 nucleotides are TGTGCCAGCTCACGATACGGACAGGGCCCCTACGAGCAGTACTTC. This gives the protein CASSRYGQGPYEQYF.

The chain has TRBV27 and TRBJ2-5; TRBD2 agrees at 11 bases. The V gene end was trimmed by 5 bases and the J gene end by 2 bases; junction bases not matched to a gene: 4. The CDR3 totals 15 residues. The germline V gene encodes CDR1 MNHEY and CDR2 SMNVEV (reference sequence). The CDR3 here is CASSPRLAGQETQYF. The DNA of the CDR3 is TGTGCCAGCAGTCCCAGACTAGCGGGACAAGAGACCCAGTACTTC.

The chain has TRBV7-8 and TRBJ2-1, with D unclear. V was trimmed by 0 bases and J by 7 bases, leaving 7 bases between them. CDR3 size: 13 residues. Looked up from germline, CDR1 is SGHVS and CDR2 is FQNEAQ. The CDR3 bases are TGTGCCAGCAGCTTAGCGCCTCGGAATGAGCAGTTCTTC. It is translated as CASSLAPRNEQFF.

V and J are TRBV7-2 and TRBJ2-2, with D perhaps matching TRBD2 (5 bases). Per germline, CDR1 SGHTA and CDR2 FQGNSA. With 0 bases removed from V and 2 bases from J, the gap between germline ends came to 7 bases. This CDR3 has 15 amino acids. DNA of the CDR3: TGTGCCAGCAGCTTAGCCGGGATCAACACCGGGGAGCTGTTTTTT. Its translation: CASSLAGINTGELFF.

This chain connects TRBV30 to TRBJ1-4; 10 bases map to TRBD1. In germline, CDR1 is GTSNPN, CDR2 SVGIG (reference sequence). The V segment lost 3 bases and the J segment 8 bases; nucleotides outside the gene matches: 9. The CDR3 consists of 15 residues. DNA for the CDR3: TGTGCCTGGAGCGACCGGGACAGGGGAGGGGAAAAACTGTTTTTT. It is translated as CAWSDRDRGGEKLFF.

The CDR3: CASRESGRYNEQFF. In DNA, the CDR3 is TGTGCCAGCAGAGAGAGCGGGAGGTACAATGAGCAGTTCTTC. J is TRBJ2-1 and V is TRBV6-6; 9 bases align to TRBD2. V trimming: 6 bases; J trimming: 4 bases; junction bases outside the gene matches: 4. Per the germline V gene, CDR1 is MNHNY and CDR2 is SVGAGI (reference sequence). CDR3 length: 14 residues.

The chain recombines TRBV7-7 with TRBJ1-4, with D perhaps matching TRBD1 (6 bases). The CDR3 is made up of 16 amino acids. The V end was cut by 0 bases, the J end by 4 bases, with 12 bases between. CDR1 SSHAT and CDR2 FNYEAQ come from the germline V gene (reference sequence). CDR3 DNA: TGTGCCAGCAGCTTAGCGAGGACAGAACGTAATGAAAAACTGTTTTTT. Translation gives CASSLARTERNEKLFF.